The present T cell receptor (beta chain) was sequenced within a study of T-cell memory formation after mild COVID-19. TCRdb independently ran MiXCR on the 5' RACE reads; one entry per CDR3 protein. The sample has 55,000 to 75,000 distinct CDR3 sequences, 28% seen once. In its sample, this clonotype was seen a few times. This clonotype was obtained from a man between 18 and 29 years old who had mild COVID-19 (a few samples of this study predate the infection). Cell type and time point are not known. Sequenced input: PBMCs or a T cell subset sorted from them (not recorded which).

CDR3 region: CASSQVRRPNTGELFF. The CDR3 DNA is TGCGCCAGCAGCCAAGTGCGTCGGCCGAACACCGGGGAGCTGTTTTTT. The chain links TRBV4-1 to TRBJ2-2; no clear D gene. The ends were cut back, 1 base at V and 0 bases at J, with 9 bases in the middle. Germline V gene lookup returns CDR1 MGHRA and CDR2 YSYEKL. The CDR3 extends over 16 amino acids.